The next 19 T cell receptor beta chains were all read from a single sample in a study of blood T cell repertoires in COVID-19. Method: immunoSEQ multiplex PCR; TCRdb's copy keeps in-frame clones and lacks some. Among about 71,000 clones listed, 86% were seen once. Sequenced material: peripheral blood. The receptors originated from a man aged 50 or older with active COVID-19.

The chain employs TRBV7-3 and TRBJ1-6; TRBD1 aligns across 10 bases. This CDR3 has 16 residues. Germline values: CDR1 SGHTA, CDR2 FQGTGA. Trimming at V came to 0 bases and at J to 7 bases, leaving 3 bases not matched to a gene. The CDR3 nucleotides are TGTGCCAGCAGCTTAACGGGACAGGGGACAAATTCACCCCTCCACTTT. Its protein is CASSLTGQGTNSPLHF.

This clone has a single count. This sequence joins TRBV20-1 and TRBJ2-7; 8 positions match TRBD1. Per germline, CDR1 DFQATT and CDR2 SNEGSKA (reference sequence). This CDR3 spans 16 amino acids. J gave up 1 base and V 3 bases, and 11 bases lay outside the gene matches. The CDR3 protein is CSASGTGTGVSYEQYF. CDR3 in DNA: TGCAGTGCTAGTGGAACCGGGACAGGTGTATCCTACGAGCAGTACTTC.

The V call is TRBV19, the J call TRBJ2-6, with a weak D call TRBD2 (5 bases). CDR1 is LNHDA and CDR2 is SQIVND in the germline V gene (reference sequence). V lost 5 bases and J lost 0, with 20 bases in between. The CDR3 spans 19 residues. The CDR3 sequence is CASSPRGQTGYSGANVLTF. Written as DNA, the CDR3 is TGTGCCAGTAGTCCGAGAGGGCAGACGGGCTACTCTGGGGCCAACGTCCTGACTTTC.

This clone occurred once. For the CDR3, the DNA is TGCAGCGTTGTCATAGCGAACACCGGGGAGCTGTTTTTT. This sequence encodes CSVVIANTGELFF. This chain joins TRBV29-1 and TRBJ2-2; D is unclear. The germline V and J ends were trimmed by 4 bases and 0 bases, with 6 bases remaining between them. This CDR3 is built from 13 residues. Germline V CDR1 and CDR2: SQVTM, ANQGSEA.

J is TRBJ2-1 and V is TRBV29-1; 9 bases agree with TRBD1. The CDR3 loop spans 15 amino acids. Unmatched junction bases numbered 10, after V lost 5 bases and J lost 5 bases. CDR1 is SQVTM and CDR2 is ANQGSEA in the germline V gene. The CDR3 protein is CSVLGWGTGNNEQFF. The CDR3 nucleotides read TGCAGCGTTCTAGGGTGGGGGACAGGGAACAATGAGCAGTTCTTC.

This chain connects TRBV3-1 (or the pseudogene TRBV3-2) to TRBJ1-5; D is undetermined. V lost 6 bases to trimming and J lost 5 bases, with 8 bases between them. There are 12 residues in the CDR3. Germline values: CDR1 LGHDT, CDR2 YNNKEL (reference sequence). CDR3 coding DNA: TGTGCCAGCAGTCCAATAGATCAGCCCCAGCATTTT. Amino acids: CASSPIDQPQHF.

This clone was counted a single time. The gene calls are TRBV6-5 and TRBJ1-5; D is possibly TRBD1 (5 bases). Germline V gene data show CDR1 as MNHEY and CDR2 as SVGAGI. The germline V and J ends were trimmed by 5 bases and 4 bases, with 15 bases remaining between them. The CDR3 loop spans 15 amino acids. In DNA, the CDR3 is TGTGCCAGCAGTCATTTGGACCGGGGGAATCAGCCCCAGCATTTT. Protein sequence: CASSHLDRGNQPQHF.

The chain joins TRBV12-3 or TRBV12-4 to TRBJ1-5; 8 positions agree with TRBD1. The CDR3 has 13 amino acids. The trim removed 8 bases at V and 5 bases at J, leaving 5 bases unmatched. DNA for the CDR3: TGTGCCAGCGGACAGGGTTGGGATCAGCCCCAGCATTTT. This gives the protein CASGQGWDQPQHF.

The J gene is TRBJ2-1, the V gene TRBV5-1, with a possible D match to TRBD2 (5 bases). CDR3 length equals 16 residues. Trimming pared 4 bases from V and 6 bases from J, leaving 20 bases between. In germline, CDR1 is SGHRS, CDR2 YFSETQ. The CDR3 region is CASSPPLAPAPNEQFF. The DNA of the CDR3 is TGCGCCAGCAGCCCCCCGCTAGCCCCTGCCCCCAATGAGCAGTTCTTC. Full variable domain (rest looked up from reference TRBV5-1 and TRBJ2-1): KAGVTQTPRYLIKTRGQQVTLSCSPISGHRSVSWYQQTPGQGLQFLFEYFSETQRNKGNFPGRFSGRQFSNSRSEMNVSTLELGDSALYLCASSPPLAPAPNEQFFGPGTRLTVL.

The rearrangement joins TRBV18 to TRBJ2-1, with 11 bases aligning to TRBD2. Trimming took 1 base from V and 1 from J; bases not matched to a gene: 3. Germline V lookup: CDR1 KGHSH, CDR2 LQKENI. This CDR3 has 17 residues. The CDR3 sequence: CASSPLASGGSYNEQFF. As DNA, the CDR3 is TGTGCCAGCTCACCACTGGCTAGCGGGGGGTCCTACAATGAGCAGTTCTTC.

The genes are TRBV6-5 and TRBJ1-1, with no clear D. CDR1 and CDR2 (germline): MNHEY, SVGAGI. The CDR3 runs to 13 residues. Trimming shortened V by 5 bases and J by 3 bases, and 10 bases separated the two germline ends. The CDR3 region has the DNA TGTGCCAGCAGTCGCGGGCGTCACACTGAAGCTTTCTTT. Protein sequence: CASSRGRHTEAFF.

The chain links TRBV7-7 to TRBJ2-1, with 16 bases matching TRBD2. The germline gives CDR1 SSHAT, CDR2 FNYEAQ (reference sequence). Trimming at V came to 5 bases and at J to 8 bases, leaving 6 bases not matched to a gene. The CDR3 covers 16 residues. The CDR3 DNA sequence: TGTGCCAGCAGCACGGGACTAGCGGGAGGGGGTGATGAGCAGTTCTTC. Its protein product is CASSTGLAGGGDEQFF.

This clone was observed a single time. The chain combines TRBV5-5 with TRBJ1-5; 8 positions match TRBD1. The V and J ends lost 4 bases and 6 bases, in that order; junction bases with no gene match: 9. Germline values: CDR1 SGHKS, CDR2 YYEKEE (reference sequence). The length of the CDR3 is 15 residues. The CDR3 bases are TGTGCCAGCAGCCCTCGGACAGGGCTAGGTCAGCCCCAGCATTTT. This sequence encodes CASSPRTGLGQPQHF.

This chain uses TRBV12-3 or TRBV12-4 with TRBJ2-1, with 8 nucleotides matching TRBD2. The CDR3 is made up of 13 amino acids. Trimming took 10 bases from V and 5 from J; bases not matched to a gene: 7. CDR3 loop: CATTGGPNNEQFF. In DNA form, the CDR3 reads TGTGCCACCACGGGGGGGCCTAACAATGAGCAGTTCTTC.

This clone was seen once. The V gene is TRBV24-1, the J gene TRBJ2-5, with D possibly matching TRBD2 (5 bases). Germline lookup yields CDR1 KGHDR and CDR2 SFDVKD. The CDR3 is made up of 18 amino acids. V was clipped by 5 bases and J by 5 bases, with 26 bases between them. The CDR3 DNA is TGTGCCACCAGTGCCCCCCTCGGAGGAGACGCCGAAACGGAGACCCAGTACTTC. This sequence encodes CATSAPLGGDAETETQYF.

Only one count was recorded for this clone. V usage is TRBV28 and J usage is TRBJ2-1; tentatively, D is TRBD1 (6 bases). Germline V gene lookup returns CDR1 MDHEN and CDR2 SYDVKM. V lost 6 bases, J lost 0 bases, and 18 bases lay in between. The CDR3 consists of 17 residues. CDR3 nucleotides: TGTGCCAGCAGGCCTACCCAGGGGTCAAGCTCCTACAATGAGCAGTTCTTC. Translating it yields CASRPTQGSSSYNEQFF. Supplemented by reference TRBV28 and TRBJ2-1, the full variable domain reads DVKVTQSSRYLVKRTGEKVFLECVQDMDHENMFWYRQDPGLGLRLIYFSYDVKMKEKGDIPEGYSVSREKKERFSLILESASTNQTSMYLCASRPTQGSSSYNEQFFGPGTRLTVL.

This rearrangement joins TRBV4-1 to TRBJ2-6; possibly TRBD1 for D (6 bases). CDR3 length: 20 amino acids. Trimming removed 4 bases at V and 0 bases at J, with 22 bases between. The V gene's germline CDR1 is MGHRA and CDR2 YSYEKL. CDR3 nucleotides: TGCGCCAGCAGCCCTTCCGGCGGGCCGGCAGGGGACTCTGGGGCCAACGTCCTGACTTTC. Protein: CASSPSGGPAGDSGANVLTF.

V gene TRBV18 combines with J gene TRBJ2-1; tentative D call: TRBD1 (5 bases). The V end was cut by 6 bases, the J end by 10 bases, with 22 bases between. The CDR3 covers 15 residues. Germline CDR1 is KGHSH and CDR2 is LQKENI. CDR3 coding DNA: TGTGCCAGCTCCAAGGCTGGGGCAGTACAAGGAGAGCAGTTCTTC. It translates to CASSKAGAVQGEQFF.

The chain recombines TRBV10-3 with TRBJ2-1, with 7 bases matching TRBD2. V shed 0 bases, J shed 12 bases, and the junction held 5 bases outside the gene matches. In germline, CDR1 is ENHRY, CDR2 SYGVKD. The CDR3 runs to 13 residues. This CDR3 is CAISESNSGWQFF. CDR3 bases: TGTGCCATCAGTGAGTCTAATAGCGGGTGGCAGTTCTTC.